Listed here are 25 T cell receptor beta chains from one sample, sequenced in a study of patients and donors after allogeneic stem cell transplantation. In TCRdb, the RT-PCR reads were re-called with MiXCR into one record per CDR3 protein. This table has hundreds of thousands of distinct CDR3 sequences, around 15% appearing once. The sequenced material came from blood, either unsorted or a sorted T cell fraction (not recorded which). These receptor sequences come from a human donor who was either an allogeneic HSCT recipient or a stem cell or donor lymphocyte infusion donor (not recorded which). It is not recorded whose cells these are; they may come from a transplant donor.

This rearrangement joins TRBV28 to TRBJ1-3; D ambiguous. From germline, CDR1 is MDHEN and CDR2 SYDVKM. The CDR3 totals 15 residues. Deletions cut 4 bases from V and 3 bases from J, with 13 bases between. Here the CDR3 reads CASSSFKGFGNTIYF. CDR3 DNA: TGTGCCAGCAGTTCATTTAAGGGTTTTGGAAACACCATATATTTT.

V gene TRBV7-9 combines with J gene TRBJ2-1, with D perhaps being TRBD1 or TRBD2 (5 bases each). The CDR3 runs to 17 residues. Trimming took 0 bases from V and 5 from J, leaving 17 bases between them. The germline CDR1 and CDR2 sequences are SEHNR and FQNEAQ (reference sequence). The CDR3 sequence is CASSLAPRDLPNNEQFF. The DNA of the CDR3 is TGTGCCAGCAGCTTAGCACCCCGGGACCTCCCCAACAATGAGCAGTTCTTC. Based on the CDR3 plus reference TRBV7-9 and TRBJ2-1, the full variable domain is DTGVSQNPRHKITKRGQNVTFRCDPISEHNRLYWYRQTLGQGPEFLTYFQNEAQLEKSRLLSDRFSAERPKGSFSTLEIQRTEQGDSAMYLCASSLAPRDLPNNEQFFGPGTRLTVL.

The genes are TRBV6-6 and TRBJ2-7; 11 positions agree with TRBD1. V lost 7 bases, J lost 4 bases, and 3 bases stayed unmatched. The CDR3 consists of 13 residues. The V gene's germline CDR1 is MNHNY and CDR2 SVGAGI (reference sequence). The CDR3 region has the DNA TGTGCCAGCAAAAGGGACAGGGGGTACGAGCAGTACTTC. This codes for CASKRDRGYEQYF.

This clonotype has a count of ten or more. The chain employs TRBV15 and TRBJ2-2; possibly TRBD1 or TRBD2 for D (6 bases each). Germline V gives CDR1 LNHNV, CDR2 YYDKDF (reference sequence). The ends were cut back, 5 bases at V and 1 base at J, with 17 bases in the middle. The CDR3 consists of 17 residues. CDR3 nucleotide sequence: TGTGCCACCAGCCCGGGGGCCAGGGGTTGGAACACCGGGGAGCTGTTTTTT. This translates into CATSPGARGWNTGELFF.

The chain uses TRBV20-1 and TRBJ2-2; the match to TRBD1 covers 7 bases. Germline-derived CDR1 and CDR2 are DFQATT and SNEGSKA (reference sequence). The J segment lost 5 bases and the V segment lost 3 bases, leaving 9 bases of the junction unmatched. The CDR3 has 15 amino acids. The CDR3 coding sequence is TGCAGTGCTAGTCAAGGCAGGGGGTTTACCGGGGAGCTGTTTTTT. It encodes CSASQGRGFTGELFF.

The J gene is TRBJ2-5, the V gene TRBV24-1, with no clear D. Trimming removed 3 bases at V and 4 bases at J, with 5 bases between. Germline V lookup: CDR1 KGHDR, CDR2 SFDVKD. The CDR3 loop spans 12 amino acids. This CDR3 is CATSDIRETQYF. The DNA of the CDR3 is TGTGCCACCAGTGATATTAGAGAGACCCAGTACTTC.

This clonotype was seen only a few times. V is TRBV18 and J is TRBJ1-5, with D possibly being TRBD1 (6 bases). Germline assignment: CDR1 KGHSH and CDR2 LQKENI. V lost 5 bases and J 0 bases, leaving 14 bases between the germline ends. The CDR3 runs 16 residues. The CDR3 DNA follows: TGTGCCAGCTCATCAAAAAAGGGGGATAGCAATCAGCCCCAGCATTTT. This translates into CASSSKKGDSNQPQHF.

This clonotype was recorded a few times. The junction and the germline gene differ at one end; a read error may be behind it. This chain uses TRBV11-3 with TRBJ2-3, with D perhaps assigned TRBD1 or TRBD2 (5 bases each). Germline V CDR1 and CDR2: SGHNT, YENEEA. The CDR3 extends over 16 amino acids. Here the CDR3 DNA reads TGTGCCAGCAGCGAGAGCTGGGGGTCAGAGGAAGATGCGCAGTATTTT. It codes for CASSESWGSEEDAQYF.

V and J are TRBV5-1 and TRBJ1-5; 8 bases line up with TRBD1. The CDR3 spans 18 residues. Trimming removed 4 bases from V and 0 bases from J; junction bases left unmatched: 12. Germline loops: CDR1 SGHRS, CDR2 YFSETQ. The CDR3 here is CASSPTPTGEHSNQPQHF. CDR3 DNA: TGCGCCAGCAGCCCGACCCCGACAGGGGAACATAGCAATCAGCCCCAGCATTTT.

The chain combines TRBV7-2 with TRBJ1-2; no clear D. In germline, CDR1 is SGHTA, CDR2 FQGNSA. CDR3 length equals 11 residues. V lost 3 bases and J lost 10, with 9 bases in between. The CDR3 coding sequence is TGTGCCAGCAGCTTGAGGTTACACTACACCTTC. Translated: CASSLRLHYTF.

This chain connects TRBV12-5 to TRBJ1-5; D uncertain. Germline V lookup: CDR1 LGHNT, CDR2 FRNRAP. Trimming removed 3 bases from V and 0 bases from J, with 12 bases in between. The CDR3 sequence is 16 residues long. The CDR3 is CASGFDTLNSNQPQHF. For the CDR3, the DNA is TGTGCTAGTGGTTTCGACACGCTAAATAGCAATCAGCCCCAGCATTTT.

The CDR3 DNA reads TGTGCCAGCAGCTTTTCGAGGAGTCCGGCAACTAATGAAAAACTGTTTTTT. Protein product: CASSFSRSPATNEKLFF. The J gene is TRBJ1-4, the V gene TRBV5-4; D gene unclear. The CDR3 spans 17 residues. Trimming shortened V by 2 bases and J by 0 bases, and 14 bases separated the two germline ends. In germline, CDR1 is SGHNT, CDR2 YYREEE (reference sequence).

This clonotype was found a few times. The chain joins TRBV3-1 to TRBJ2-1; D uncertain. The germline gives CDR1 LGHDT, CDR2 YNNKEL (reference sequence). This CDR3 region has 15 residues. With 2 bases removed from V and 0 bases from J, the gap between germline ends came to 8 bases. The CDR3 region has the DNA TGTGCCAGCAGCCAAAGGGCTGTCTCCTACAATGAGCAGTTCTTC. Encoded protein: CASSQRAVSYNEQFF.

This clonotype was found a few times. The chain employs TRBV24-1 and TRBJ2-4; tentatively, D is TRBD1 (6 bases). The length of the CDR3 is 15 residues. V lost 3 bases and J 4 bases, leaving 12 bases between the germline ends. The V gene's germline CDR1 is KGHDR and CDR2 SFDVKD. Here the CDR3 reads CATSDNTGLKNIQYF. DNA for the CDR3: TGTGCCACCAGTGATAACACAGGGTTGAAAAACATTCAGTACTTC.

This chain uses TRBV20-1 with TRBJ1-3; no definite D call. There are 15 residues in the CDR3. The V gene lost 6 bases and the J gene lost 0 bases, with 15 bases spanning the gap. The V gene's germline CDR1 is DFQATT and CDR2 SNEGSKA (reference sequence). The CDR3 here is CSARGRISSGNTIYF. In DNA form, the CDR3 reads TGCAGTGCCCGCGGACGGATTTCCTCTGGAAACACCATATATTTT.

This clonotype was picked up a small number of times. Germline and junction disagree at one end, which may indicate a read error. V gene TRBV29-1 combines with J gene TRBJ2-5, with a weak D call TRBD1 (5 bases). The germline CDR1 and CDR2 sequences are SQVTM and ANQGSEA. The CDR3 has 12 amino acids. The CDR3 reads CSVEGDWETQYF. The CDR3 bases are TGCAGCGTGGAAGGGGATTGGGAGACCCAGTACTTC.

This clonotype came up a few times. The rearrangement uses TRBV12-3 or TRBV12-4 and TRBJ1-4, with D possibly TRBD1 on 6 matching bases. The V gene lost 6 bases and the J gene lost 0 bases, with 11 bases spanning the gap. The CDR3 totals 15 residues. Here the CDR3 DNA reads TGTGCCAGCAGACGTAACAGGGCAACTAATGAAAAACTGTTTTTT. This gives the protein CASRRNRATNEKLFF.

About this clonotype: At one of its ends the junction is not consistent with the germline gene, which may arise from a read error. The gene calls are TRBV20-1 and TRBJ2-3, with 12 bases lining up with TRBD2. There are 16 residues in the CDR3. Germline CDR1 and CDR2: DFQATT and SNEGSKA (reference sequence). CDR3: CSGRDTTSGRPDTQYF. The CDR3 bases are TGCAGTGGTAGAGATACGACTAGCGGGAGACCAGATACGCAGTATTTT.

The chain links TRBV20-1 to TRBJ2-1, with 11 bases aligning to TRBD2. J gave up 6 bases and V 5 bases, and 6 bases lay outside the gene matches. The CDR3 extends over 14 amino acids. Looked up from germline, CDR1 is DFQATT and CDR2 is SNEGSKA (reference sequence). The CDR3 DNA reads TGCAGTGCTGTTCTAGCGGGGGGCCCCAATGAGCAGTTCTTC. Translated, it gives CSAVLAGGPNEQFF.

A few counts support this clonotype. V and J are TRBV27 and TRBJ2-3; D call uncertain. The CDR3 has 17 residues. V lost 0 bases, J lost 0 bases, and 13 bases lay in between. Germline V gene data show CDR1 as MNHEY and CDR2 as SMNVEV (reference sequence). The CDR3 DNA is TGTGCCAGCAGTTTATCATTTCGGCATCTTAGCACAGATACGCAGTATTTT. It yields the protein CASSLSFRHLSTDTQYF.

The table lists this clonotype with a few counts. The V call is TRBV10-3, the J call TRBJ2-2, with TRBD2 identical over 8 bases. The CDR3 sequence is 19 residues long. Germline V gene data show CDR1 as ENHRY and CDR2 as SYGVKD. V lost 5 bases, J lost 0 bases, and 14 bases stayed unmatched. In DNA form, the CDR3 reads TGTGCCATCAGTCCACCCCCTGGCGGGAGGCCCTCGAACACCGGGGAGCTGTTTTTT. Residues: CAISPPPGGRPSNTGELFF.

V usage is TRBV12-3 or TRBV12-4 and J usage is TRBJ2-3; 8 nucleotides line up with TRBD1. The CDR3 contains 13 residues. V dropped 6 bases and J dropped 6; count of bases not matched to a gene: 5. CDR3 sequence (DNA): TGTGCCAGCAGCCTGGACAGGGTGGATACGCAGTATTTT. As protein: CASSLDRVDTQYF.

The chain joins TRBV20-1 to TRBJ2-2; TRBD2 aligns across 9 bases. The V gene's germline CDR1 is DFQATT and CDR2 SNEGSKA (reference sequence). The ends lost 5 bases at V and 6 bases at J; junction bases unmatched: 13. This CDR3 spans 16 amino acids. CDR3 region: CSAGRPGLAFAGELFF. CDR3 sequence (DNA): TGCAGTGCTGGTAGACCGGGACTAGCCTTCGCCGGGGAGCTGTTTTTT.

This clonotype was seen at least ten times. The chain couples TRBV12-3 or TRBV12-4 to TRBJ2-5; either TRBD1 or TRBD2 may fit D (5 bases each). V was trimmed by 7 bases and J by 1 base, leaving 13 bases between them. CDR3 length equals 14 residues. DNA for the CDR3: TGTGCCAGCACCAACCCCGGGACCCAAGAGACCCAGTACTTC. Translating gives CASTNPGTQETQYF.

The V call is TRBV4-1, the J call TRBJ1-2; D unclear. The CDR3 covers 13 residues. Trimming took off 0 bases at V and 7 bases at J, with 9 bases between the two ends. CDR1 is MGHRA, CDR2 YSYEKL, per germline. CDR3 sequence (DNA): TGCGCCAGCAGCCAAGATCTAAGTGTTGGCTACACCTTC. Translating gives CASSQDLSVGYTF.